This T cell receptor beta chain was identified during a study of blood T cell repertoires in COVID-19. The overall study: Sites in the United States, Italy and Spain provided acute and convalescent COVID-19 samples.

CDR1 and CDR2 (germline): LGHDT, YNNKEL (reference sequence). This CDR3 spans 14 amino acids. V lost 1 base, J lost 5 bases, and 11 bases lay in between. Original processing methods: Amplification of reference gene primers was used by the study to estimate nucleated cell counts. TCRdb keeps only in-frame clones here, not all; method: immunoSEQ multiplex PCR. V, J and clone size are those of that table, while D and trimming were read from the DNA. The sample has 68,000 or so clones; 85% to 90% are singletons. The chain links TRBV3-1 (or the pseudogene TRBV3-2) to TRBJ1-1; no reliable D call. The origin of this receptor is a man aged 45-65 years with acute or convalescent COVID-19. Sequenced sample: peripheral blood. The CDR3 reads CASSQGPGGTEAFF. The CDR3 region has the DNA TGTGCCAGCAGCCAAGGCCCGGGAGGGACTGAAGCTTTCTTT.